This note documents a single T cell receptor (beta chain) sequence. This record comes from a study of blood T cell repertoires in COVID-19. Study as a whole: Some COVID-19 samples were acute and others convalescent; all came from the United States, Italy and Spain. PBMCs, B-cell-depleted T cells, or T cells were the source of the cDNA or gDNA that made up the material.

Cohorts were assigned according to the clinical history that participants reported. Authors' methods: Scientists estimated how many nucleated cells there were by amplifying reference gene primers. Measured with immunoSEQ multiplex PCR; TCRdb has only the in-frame clones, and not every one. The V and J calls and clone size were taken over from that table, and D and trimming were inferred from the DNA. The profile shows 130,000 to 150,000 clones, roughly 90% of them singletons. CDR1 and CDR2 from the germline V gene are GTSNPN and SVGIG (reference sequence). The J segment lost 4 bases and the V segment lost 2 bases, leaving 6 bases of the junction unmatched. CDR3 size: 15 residues.

The material sequenced was PBMCs or T cells enriched from blood (not recorded which). This sequence originates from a woman between 25 and 40 years old with acute COVID-19. V and J are TRBV30 and TRBJ1-4, with TRBD1 matching 8 bases. The CDR3 is CAWSPQGAVNEKLFF. The CDR3 DNA follows: TGTGCCTGGAGTCCCCAGGGGGCCGTTAATGAAAAACTGTTTTTT.